These 19 T cell receptor beta chains originate from one sample sequenced in a study of post-analysis software for immune sequencing data. The TCR beta cDNA libraries carried unique molecular identifiers. One entry per CDR3 protein results from TCRdb running MiXCR on the PCR reads. Among hundreds of thousands of distinct CDR3 sequences listed, approximately 53% were seen once. These receptors have no known antigen. General study results and limits: Controls showed lower frequencies than patients for five TRBV segments, and TRBV5-6, TRBV5-1 and TRBV20-1 were among these.

The sequencing input was blood. The receptors originated from a girl between 10 and 17 years old with multiple sclerosis.

In the case of this clonotype: Since no conserved phenylalanine or tryptophan closes the CDR3, a read error is the likely cause. CDR3: CASREAFSTDTQYL. CDR3 coding DNA: TGTGCCAGCAGGGAGGCTTTTAGCACAGATACGCAGTATCTT. V and J are TRBV2 and TRBJ2-3; D may be TRBD2 (5 bases). CDR1 is SNHLY and CDR2 is FYNNEI in the germline V gene. This CDR3 is 14 amino acids long. The V end lost 6 bases, the J end lost 0 bases, and 10 bases lay between the germline ends.

The rearrangement links TRBV9 to TRBJ2-2; a possible D gene is TRBD1 (5 bases). V was cut by 0 bases and J by 5 bases, with 11 bases left in between. The length of the CDR3 is 15 residues. Looked up from germline, CDR1 is SGDLS and CDR2 is YYNGEE. The CDR3 reads CASSVDHQGTGELFF. CDR3 coding DNA: TGTGCCAGCAGCGTAGACCACCAGGGAACCGGGGAGCTGTTTTTT. The full variable domain, rest sourced from reference TRBV9 and TRBJ2-2, is DSGVTQTPKHLITATGQRVTLRCSPRSGDLSVYWYQQSLDQGLQFLIQYYNGEERAKGNILERFSAQQFPDLHSELNLSSLELGDSALYFCASSVDHQGTGELFFGEGSRLTVL.

Only a few counts were recorded for this clonotype. The chain carries TRBV12-3 or TRBV12-4 and TRBJ1-4, with 9 bases identical to TRBD1. The CDR3 is made up of 14 amino acids. The trim removed 6 bases at V and 10 bases at J, leaving 9 bases unmatched. This CDR3 reads CASSPGTGSAKLFF. Written as DNA, the CDR3 is TGTGCCAGCAGCCCCGGGACAGGGTCGGCAAAACTGTTTTTT.

The chain carries TRBV20-1 and TRBJ1-2; TRBD1 matches at 9 bases. V gave up 6 bases and J gave up 4 bases; unmatched junction bases: 9. CDR1 and CDR2 (germline): DFQATT, SNEGSKA (reference sequence). This CDR3 spans 14 amino acids. This CDR3 reads CSATPGQGFYGYTF. In DNA, the CDR3 is TGCAGTGCGACACCGGGACAGGGATTCTATGGCTACACCTTC.

In the case of this clonotype: One junction end does not reproduce the germline sequence, and a read error may be involved. The V call is TRBV27, the J call TRBJ1-5; D is perhaps TRBD1 (5 bases). The CDR3 runs to 15 residues. Germline lookup yields CDR1 MNHEY and CDR2 SMNVEV (reference sequence). As DNA, the CDR3 is TGTGCCGGCAGTCCCGAGGGAGGGGGCAATCAGCCCCAGCATTTT. It translates to CAGSPEGGGNQPQHF.

The chain uses TRBV29-1 and TRBJ1-2; D is unresolved. The CDR3 contains 12 residues. V was shortened by 8 bases and J by 2 bases, with 12 bases between the two germline ends. Germline CDR1 is SQVTM and CDR2 is ANQGSEA. CDR3 amino acids: CSSLTGNYGYTF. DNA for the CDR3: TGCAGCTCTTTGACCGGAAACTATGGCTACACCTTC. Full variable domain (remainder filled in from reference TRBV29-1 and TRBJ1-2): SAVISQKPSRDICQRGTSLTIQCQVDSQVTMMFWYRQQPGQSLTLIATANQGSEATYESGFVIDKFPISRPNLTFSTLTVSNMSPEDSSIYLCSSLTGNYGYTFGSGTRLTVV.

This clonotype has more than one count but fewer than ten. The V call is TRBV20-1, the J call TRBJ2-5; D remains ambiguous. The CDR3 spans 12 residues. Germline CDR1 and CDR2: DFQATT and SNEGSKA (reference sequence). Deletions cut 6 bases from V and 9 bases from J, with 17 bases between. For the CDR3, the DNA is TGCAGTGCCGAGACCCACATTGGGGCCCAGTACTTC. Encoded protein: CSAETHIGAQYF.

The chain carries TRBV7-2 and TRBJ2-5; 8 nucleotides agree with TRBD2. This CDR3 spans 14 amino acids. Germline lookup yields CDR1 SGHTA and CDR2 FQGNSA. Trimming removed 3 bases from V and 5 bases from J; junction bases left unmatched: 5. The chain's CDR3 is CASSFSGNLETQYF. CDR3 bases: TGTGCCAGCAGCTTTAGCGGGAACTTGGAGACCCAGTACTTC. Filled out from reference TRBV7-2 and TRBJ2-5, the complete variable domain reads GAGVSQSPSNKVTEKGKDVELRCDPISGHTALYWYRQSLGQGLEFLIYFQGNSAPDKSGLPSDRFSAERTGGSVSTLTIQRTQQEDSAVYLCASSFSGNLETQYFGPGTRLLVL.

The chain couples TRBV7-3 to TRBJ1-1; D is unclear. Trimming pared 5 bases from V and 6 bases from J, leaving 13 bases between. Germline CDR1 is SGHTA and CDR2 is FQGTGA. CDR3 length equals 13 residues. CDR3 residues: CASSRTGRSEAFF. The CDR3 DNA is TGTGCCAGCAGCCGAACGGGGAGGTCTGAAGCTTTCTTT.

The chain carries TRBV4-1 and TRBJ2-4; TRBD1 matches 8 bases. V gave up 0 bases and J gave up 9 bases; unmatched junction bases: 10. CDR3 size: 16 residues. Germline lookup yields CDR1 MGHRA and CDR2 YSYEKL. The CDR3 region has the DNA TGCGCCAGCAGCCAAGATATGACAAGACAGGGGAGCATTCAGTACTTC. Residues: CASSQDMTRQGSIQYF.

This chain links TRBV29-1 with TRBJ2-7; D is unclear. The germline V gene encodes CDR1 SQVTM and CDR2 ANQGSEA. The CDR3 loop spans 15 amino acids. V was cut by 2 bases and J by 4 bases, with 18 bases left in between. The CDR3 region has the DNA TGCAGCGTTGAATTCCCAACACGTTCCCCTTACGAGCAGTACTTC. This sequence encodes CSVEFPTRSPYEQYF.

This clonotype has a handful of counts. The chain couples TRBV7-9 to TRBJ2-6; tentatively, D is TRBD1 or TRBD2 (5 bases each). The germline gives CDR1 SEHNR, CDR2 FQNEAQ (reference sequence). The CDR3 loop spans 15 amino acids. V was clipped by 8 bases and J by 0 bases, with 11 bases between them. CDR3 sequence: CASGGSSSGANVLTF. The CDR3 region has the DNA TGTGCCAGCGGGGGTTCGAGCTCTGGGGCCAACGTCCTGACTTTC.

CDR3 in amino acids: CASGRGQATEAFF. The CDR3 DNA is TGTGCCAGCGGAAGGGGACAGGCAACTGAAGCTTTCTTT. This chain uses TRBV6-2 or TRBV6-3 with TRBJ1-1, with 8 bases aligning to TRBD1. The CDR3 is made up of 13 amino acids. Per germline, CDR1 MNHEY and CDR2 SVGEGT. V lost 8 bases to trimming and J lost 5 bases; unmatched junction nucleotides: 7.

This clonotype turned up a few times. This sequence joins TRBV6-5 and TRBJ2-5; 7 bases match TRBD1. TRBJ2-7 matches the DNA end more closely, so the J call is doubtful. The CDR3 contains 15 residues. CDR1 is MNHEY and CDR2 is SVGAGI in the germline V gene. The CDR3 coding sequence is TGTGCCAGCAGTTACTCGGACAGGCCATCCTACGAGCAGTACTTC. This sequence encodes CASSYSDRPSYEQYF.

CDR3 in DNA: TGTGCCTCGGCCCCAGCGGGAGAGGGCGAGACCCAGTACTTC. Protein: CASAPAGEGETQYF. The V gene is TRBV10-3, the J gene TRBJ2-5, with 8 bases lining up with TRBD2. Germline values: CDR1 ENHRY, CDR2 SYGVKD. The CDR3 totals 14 residues. V shed 11 bases, J shed 5 bases, and the junction held 13 bases outside the gene matches.

The rearrangement joins TRBV12-3 or TRBV12-4 to TRBJ2-5; TRBD2 agrees at 9 bases. The CDR3 sequence is 20 residues long. The trim removed 2 bases at V and 1 base at J, leaving 17 bases unmatched. The CDR3 sequence is CASSLLRGSGSLRTQETQYF. CDR3 coding DNA: TGTGCCAGCAGTTTACTCCGGGGTAGCGGGAGTTTAAGGACCCAAGAGACCCAGTACTTC.

This sequence joins TRBV7-2 and TRBJ2-3; no firm D call. V was cut by 5 bases and J by 4 bases, with 10 bases left in between. The CDR3 is 13 amino acids. Germline V lookup: CDR1 SGHTA, CDR2 FQGNSA. CDR3 nucleotide sequence: TGTGCCAGCAGCGGCCAGCCAGCAGATACGCAGTATTTT. Its translation: CASSGQPADTQYF.

As concerns this clonotype: As the CDR3 is not closed by the conserved phenylalanine or tryptophan, this likely results from a read error. The gene calls are TRBV7-9 and TRBJ2-1, with TRBD2 as a possible D gene (5 bases). From germline, CDR1 is SEHNR and CDR2 FQNEAQ (reference sequence). There are 14 residues in the CDR3. V was trimmed by 5 bases and J by 9 bases, leaving 17 bases between them. Written as DNA, the CDR3 is TGTGCCAGCAGCCCTGCGACCAGCGGTGGTGAGCAGTTCGTC. It codes for CASSPATSGGEQFV.

The chain uses TRBV29-1 and TRBJ2-7, with D maybe TRBD2 (5 bases). The germline V gene has CDR1 SQVTM and CDR2 ANQGSEA. The CDR3 is 13 amino acids. V lost 4 bases to trimming and J lost 4 bases, with 14 bases between them. CDR3 in amino acids: CSVAALAGYEQYF. The CDR3 region has the DNA TGCAGCGTTGCCGCGCTAGCTGGATACGAGCAGTACTTC.